The 14 T cell receptor beta chains below come from one sample, sequenced in a study of T cell responses to AZD1222 COVID-19 vaccine. Sequencing was performed with immunoSEQ multiplex PCR; in TCRdb, only in-frame clones are kept and a portion is missing. The table has over 120,000 clones, roughly 90% seen once; the top ten hold around 1.7%. The material was peripheral blood, obtained on day 0 of AZD1222 vaccination. The receptors were gathered from an adult in good health.

The chain has TRBV12-3 or TRBV12-4 and TRBJ1-1; TRBD1 is a possible D gene (5 bases). This CDR3 region has 13 residues. V lost 7 bases, J lost 4 bases, and 13 bases lay in between. The CDR3 DNA follows: TGTGCCAGCAACTCCAGGGTCTCCACTGAAGCTTTCTTT. Its translation is CASNSRVSTEAFF.

V is TRBV3-1 (or the pseudogene TRBV3-2) and J is TRBJ2-6; unclear D gene. Trimming took off 0 bases at V and 0 bases at J, with 12 bases between the two ends. Per germline, CDR1 LGHDT and CDR2 YNNKEL (reference sequence). The length of the CDR3 is 18 residues. The DNA of the CDR3 is TGTGCCAGCAGCCAAGAGACTGGGGATGGCTCTGGGGCCAACGTCCTGACTTTC. Translating it yields CASSQETGDGSGANVLTF.

There are a few counts of this clone. V gene TRBV5-1 combines with J gene TRBJ2-2, with unresolved D. Germline CDR1 reads SGHRS; CDR2 reads YFSETQ. The CDR3 has 16 residues. Trimming took 2 bases from V and 6 from J, leaving 17 bases between them. The DNA for the CDR3 is TGCGCCAGCAGCTTAGGGCCCGGGTACGGAGCCGGGGAGCTGTTTTTT. Protein product: CASSLGPGYGAGELFF.

V gene TRBV30 combines with J gene TRBJ1-6; possibly TRBD1 for D (6 bases). Trimming took 2 bases from V and 10 from J, leaving 15 bases between them. The CDR3 is made up of 14 amino acids. Germline assignment: CDR1 GTSNPN and CDR2 SVGIG (reference sequence). CDR3 protein: CAWSRTVGSSPLHF. The CDR3 DNA reads TGTGCCTGGAGTCGGACAGTTGGCTCCTCACCCCTCCACTTT.

The rearrangement joins TRBV6-1 to TRBJ2-7; maybe TRBD2 (6 bases). Germline CDR1 reads MNHNS; CDR2 reads SASEGT. Deletions cut 1 base from V and 0 bases from J, with 7 bases between. The CDR3 is 14 amino acids. In DNA form, the CDR3 reads TGTGCCAGCAGTGAAGTAGCGGACTCCTACGAGCAGTACTTC. Translation: CASSEVADSYEQYF.

J is TRBJ2-1 and V is TRBV7-9; no firm D call. Germline CDR1 is SEHNR and CDR2 is FQNEAQ (reference sequence). Trimming took off 2 bases at V and 4 bases at J, with 3 bases between the two ends. This CDR3 has 12 residues. The CDR3 DNA reads as TGTGCCAGCAGCTTAAGGTACAATGAGCAGTTCTTC. Encoded protein: CASSLRYNEQFF.

The V call is TRBV6-6, the J call TRBJ2-1; 11 bases line up with TRBD1. This CDR3 region has 15 residues. Germline lookup yields CDR1 MNHNY and CDR2 SVGAGI (reference sequence). Trimming removed 5 bases from V and 6 bases from J; junction bases left unmatched: 6. CDR3 loop: CASSGTGQGVNEQFF. CDR3 nucleotides: TGTGCCAGCAGTGGAACGGGACAGGGGGTCAATGAGCAGTTCTTC.

The chain combines TRBV6-1 with TRBJ1-5, with D perhaps TRBD1 (5 bases). Trimming pared 4 bases from V and 0 bases from J, leaving 13 bases between. Germline-derived CDR1 and CDR2 are MNHNS and SASEGT. This CDR3 contains 16 residues. The CDR3 DNA reads as TGTGCCAGCAGTGCCAAAGGACACCTTAGCAATCAGCCCCAGCATTTT. It yields the protein CASSAKGHLSNQPQHF.

This chain's CDR3 is CASSEARGELHEQYF. CDR3 nucleotide sequence: TGTGCCAGCAGTGAGGCTCGAGGGGAATTGCACGAGCAGTACTTC. The V and J genes are TRBV2 and TRBJ2-7; D may match TRBD1 or TRBD2 (5 bases each). V was clipped by 3 bases and J by 5 bases, with 17 bases between them. The CDR3 loop spans 15 amino acids. The V gene's germline CDR1 is SNHLY and CDR2 FYNNEI.

This clone was observed a single time. The chain combines TRBV18 with TRBJ2-3; 7 bases match TRBD2. The germline V gene has CDR1 KGHSH and CDR2 LQKENI. The V and J ends lost 0 bases and 0 bases, in that order; junction bases with no gene match: 0. The CDR3 spans 15 residues. The CDR3 loop reads CASSPPGGSTDTQYF. CDR3 nucleotides: TGTGCCAGCTCACCACCGGGGGGGAGCACAGATACGCAGTATTTT.

The chain recombines TRBV2 with TRBJ1-4, with D hard to call. Trimming removed 5 bases from V and 2 bases from J, with 9 bases in between. This CDR3 comprises 14 residues. Germline CDR1 reads SNHLY; CDR2 reads FYNNEI. Here the CDR3 DNA reads TGTGCCAGCAGTCCGACTGGGACTAATGAAAAACTGTTTTTT. It codes for CASSPTGTNEKLFF.

This chain uses TRBV5-1 with TRBJ2-3; 10 nucleotides line up with TRBD1. The CDR3 loop spans 15 amino acids. Trimming removed 4 bases from V and 2 bases from J; junction bases left unmatched: 4. Germline V gene lookup returns CDR1 SGHRS and CDR2 YFSETQ. The CDR3 DNA reads TGCGCCAGCAGCACCGGGACAGGGGACACAGATACGCAGTATTTT. This encodes CASSTGTGDTDTQYF.

The chain carries TRBV29-1 and TRBJ2-5; D is uncertain. Germline lookup yields CDR1 SQVTM and CDR2 ANQGSEA. This CDR3 contains 16 residues. Trimming took 6 bases from V and 4 from J, leaving 24 bases between them. DNA of the CDR3: TGCAGCGTCCACCTATCCCGGCCGGTATGGCCAGAGACCCAGTACTTC. Translating it yields CSVHLSRPVWPETQYF.

V gene TRBV27 combines with J gene TRBJ1-5; TRBD1 agrees at 10 bases. CDR1 is MNHEY and CDR2 is SMNVEV in the germline V gene (reference sequence). V shed 4 bases and J 6 bases; nucleotides not matched to a gene: 9. This CDR3 has 16 amino acids. This chain's CDR3 is CASSSAGTGEGQPQHF. The CDR3 nucleotides are TGTGCCAGCAGTTCCGCCGGGACAGGGGAAGGTCAGCCCCAGCATTTT.